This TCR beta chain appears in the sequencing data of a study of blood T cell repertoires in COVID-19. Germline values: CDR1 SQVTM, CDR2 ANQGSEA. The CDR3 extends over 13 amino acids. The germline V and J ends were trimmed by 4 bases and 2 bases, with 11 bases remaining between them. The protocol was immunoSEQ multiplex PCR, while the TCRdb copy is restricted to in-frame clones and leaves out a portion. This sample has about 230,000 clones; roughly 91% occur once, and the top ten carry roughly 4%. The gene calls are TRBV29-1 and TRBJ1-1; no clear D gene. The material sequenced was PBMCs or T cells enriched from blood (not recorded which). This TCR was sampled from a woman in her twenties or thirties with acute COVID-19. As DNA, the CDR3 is TGCAGCGTTGGAGTGACGGGAAACACTGAAGCTTTCTTT. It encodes CSVGVTGNTEAFF.